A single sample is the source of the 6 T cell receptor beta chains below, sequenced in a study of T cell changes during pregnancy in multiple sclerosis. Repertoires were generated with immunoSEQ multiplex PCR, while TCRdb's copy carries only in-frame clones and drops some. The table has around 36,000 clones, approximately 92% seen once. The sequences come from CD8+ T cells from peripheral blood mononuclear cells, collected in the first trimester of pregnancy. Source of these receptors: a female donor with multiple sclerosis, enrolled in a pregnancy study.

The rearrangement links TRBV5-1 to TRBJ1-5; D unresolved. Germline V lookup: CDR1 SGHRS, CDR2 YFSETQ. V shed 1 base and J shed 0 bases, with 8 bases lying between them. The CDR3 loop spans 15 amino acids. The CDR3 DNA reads TGCGCCAGCAGCTTGTTTGGAGATAGCAATCAGCCCCAGCATTTT. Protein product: CASSLFGDSNQPQHF.

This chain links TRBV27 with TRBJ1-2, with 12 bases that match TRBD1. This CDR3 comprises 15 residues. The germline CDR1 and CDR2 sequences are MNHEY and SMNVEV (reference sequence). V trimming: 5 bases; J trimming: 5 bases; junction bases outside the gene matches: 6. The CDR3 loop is CASSPGTGGAYGYTF. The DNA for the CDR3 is TGTGCCAGCAGTCCCGGGACAGGGGGCGCTTATGGCTACACCTTC.

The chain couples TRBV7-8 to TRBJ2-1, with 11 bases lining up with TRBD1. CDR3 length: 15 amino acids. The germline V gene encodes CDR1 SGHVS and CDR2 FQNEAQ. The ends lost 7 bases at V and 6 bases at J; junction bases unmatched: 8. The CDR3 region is CASISRTGGFNEQFF. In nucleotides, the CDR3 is TGTGCCAGCATCTCGAGGACAGGGGGCTTCAATGAGCAGTTCTTC.

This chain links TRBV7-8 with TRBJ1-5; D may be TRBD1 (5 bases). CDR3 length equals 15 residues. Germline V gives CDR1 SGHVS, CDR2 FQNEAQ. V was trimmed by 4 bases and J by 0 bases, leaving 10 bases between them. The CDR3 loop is CASSSDSYSNQPQHF. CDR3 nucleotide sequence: TGTGCCAGCAGCTCTGACAGCTATAGCAATCAGCCCCAGCATTTT.

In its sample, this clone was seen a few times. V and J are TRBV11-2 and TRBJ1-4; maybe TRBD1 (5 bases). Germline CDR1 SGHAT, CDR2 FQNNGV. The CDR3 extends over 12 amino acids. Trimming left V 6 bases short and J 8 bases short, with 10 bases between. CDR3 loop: CASSQGWEKLFF. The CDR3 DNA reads TGTGCCAGCAGTCAGGGTTGGGAAAAACTGTTTTTT.

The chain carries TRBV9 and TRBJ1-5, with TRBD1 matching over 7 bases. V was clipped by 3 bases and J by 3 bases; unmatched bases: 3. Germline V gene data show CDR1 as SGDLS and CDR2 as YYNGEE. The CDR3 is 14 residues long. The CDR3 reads CASSAGQINQPQHF. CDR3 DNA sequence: TGTGCCAGCAGCGCGGGACAGATCAATCAGCCCCAGCATTTT. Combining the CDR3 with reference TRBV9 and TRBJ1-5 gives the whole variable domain DSGVTQTPKHLITATGQRVTLRCSPRSGDLSVYWYQQSLDQGLQFLIQYYNGEERAKGNILERFSAQQFPDLHSELNLSSLELGDSALYFCASSAGQINQPQHFGDGTRLSIL.